The 10 T cell receptor beta chains below all came from one sample that was sequenced in a study of Graves' ophthalmopathy and Graves' hyperthyroidism. The sequenced template was RNA, covering the TCR beta CDR3 region. Second-round multiplex PCR came after first-round RT-PCR with HTBI primers. One entry per CDR3 protein, called by TCRdb with MiXCR from the multiplex PCR reads. The table has a few hundred thousand distinct CDR3 sequences, roughly 15% seen once. Sequenced sample: peripheral blood. All receptors derive from an adult woman with stable Graves' hyperthyroidism.

The table lists this clonotype with many counts. This rearrangement joins TRBV28 to TRBJ1-1; no reliable D call. CDR1 is MDHEN, CDR2 SYDVKM, per germline. The CDR3 has 13 amino acids. V was clipped by 2 bases and J by 8 bases, with 12 bases between them. The CDR3 bases are TGTGCCAGCAGTTTACGCCCTGCCGGGGAAGCTTTCTTT. Protein sequence: CASSLRPAGEAFF.

The CDR3 DNA is TGCAGTGCTAGTCGGCTAGCGGGCGACCCCTACGAGCAGTACTTC. This translates into CSASRLAGDPYEQYF. The V and J genes are TRBV20-1 and TRBJ2-7; 8 nucleotides align to TRBD2. Trimming cost V 3 bases and J 2 bases; bases outside gene matches: 9. Germline lookup yields CDR1 DFQATT and CDR2 SNEGSKA (reference sequence). The CDR3 extends over 15 amino acids.

In this sample, this clonotype turned up a few times. The chain recombines TRBV6-2 or TRBV6-3 with TRBJ2-2; 14 bases align to TRBD2. CDR1 and CDR2 (germline): MNHEY, SVGEGT. This CDR3 region has 19 residues. The J segment lost 4 bases and the V segment lost 2 bases, leaving 9 bases of the junction unmatched. The CDR3 sequence: CASSYPGLAGGGGTGELFF. In nucleotides, the CDR3 is TGTGCCAGCAGTTACCCCGGACTAGCGGGAGGAGGAGGCACCGGGGAGCTGTTTTTT.

This clonotype was picked up many times. The chain joins TRBV24-1 to TRBJ1-2; 11 bases match TRBD1. The V segment lost 4 bases and the J segment 6 bases; nucleotides outside the gene matches: 6. CDR3 length: 15 residues. The germline gives CDR1 KGHDR, CDR2 SFDVKD. The CDR3 reads CATSEPDRGPNGYTF. The CDR3, as DNA: TGTGCCACCAGTGAACCGGACAGGGGGCCGAATGGCTACACCTTC.

The sample holds many counts of this clonotype. J is TRBJ2-5 and V is TRBV2; D uncertain. Germline values: CDR1 SNHLY, CDR2 FYNNEI. The CDR3 length is 15 residues. V gave up 2 bases and J gave up 0 bases, with 10 bases separating them. CDR3 nucleotide sequence: TGTGCCAGCAGTGAATTGGTGGGGAACCAAGAGACCCAGTACTTC. It is translated as CASSELVGNQETQYF.

The CDR3 DNA sequence: TGTGCCAGCAGCCCCCGCCGGGGAGGTTCCGATAATGAAAAACTGTTTTTT. Its translation: CASSPRRGGSDNEKLFF. The genes are TRBV11-1 and TRBJ1-4; D not certain. Germline-derived CDR1 and CDR2 are SGHAT and FQDESV (reference sequence). Between the trimmed V and J ends, which lost 5 bases and 4 bases, there was a span of 20 bases. The CDR3 is 17 residues long.

This clonotype was detected many times. The chain has TRBV24-1 and TRBJ2-2, with TRBD2 matching over 13 bases. V gave up 4 bases and J gave up 6 bases; unmatched junction bases: 4. The germline V gene has CDR1 KGHDR and CDR2 SFDVKD. The CDR3 is made up of 16 amino acids. This chain's CDR3 is CATSDRTSGSAGELFF. In DNA form, the CDR3 reads TGTGCCACCAGTGACCGGACTAGCGGGAGCGCCGGGGAGCTGTTTTTT.

The sample holds many counts of this clonotype. This rearrangement joins TRBV7-9 to TRBJ2-7; no clear D gene. V was shortened by 4 bases and J by 2 bases, with 12 bases between the two germline ends. Germline CDR1 and CDR2: SEHNR and FQNEAQ (reference sequence). CDR3 size: 14 residues. The CDR3 here is CASSSERSPYEQYF. The CDR3 DNA is TGTGCCAGCAGCTCTGAAAGGTCCCCCTACGAGCAGTACTTC.

This clonotype was seen many times. The V call is TRBV29-1, the J call TRBJ1-2, with 7 positions matching TRBD1. CDR3 length: 13 residues. The V gene end was trimmed by 5 bases and the J gene end by 1 base; junction bases not matched to a gene: 4. Germline V gene sequence: CDR1 SQVTM, CDR2 ANQGSEA. CDR3 in amino acids: CSVSRGDNYGYTF. In DNA, the CDR3 is TGCAGCGTTTCCAGGGGGGATAACTATGGCTACACCTTC.

At least ten counts were recorded for this clonotype. The V and J genes are TRBV20-1 and TRBJ2-7, with D perhaps matching TRBD1 or TRBD2 (6 bases each). There are 16 residues in the CDR3. The germline CDR1 and CDR2 sequences are DFQATT and SNEGSKA (reference sequence). Trimming pared 4 bases from V and 0 bases from J, leaving 19 bases between. This CDR3 reads CSATGAGSTSSYEQYF. The CDR3 DNA reads TGCAGTGCTACGGGGGCAGGTTCGACGAGCTCCTACGAGCAGTACTTC.